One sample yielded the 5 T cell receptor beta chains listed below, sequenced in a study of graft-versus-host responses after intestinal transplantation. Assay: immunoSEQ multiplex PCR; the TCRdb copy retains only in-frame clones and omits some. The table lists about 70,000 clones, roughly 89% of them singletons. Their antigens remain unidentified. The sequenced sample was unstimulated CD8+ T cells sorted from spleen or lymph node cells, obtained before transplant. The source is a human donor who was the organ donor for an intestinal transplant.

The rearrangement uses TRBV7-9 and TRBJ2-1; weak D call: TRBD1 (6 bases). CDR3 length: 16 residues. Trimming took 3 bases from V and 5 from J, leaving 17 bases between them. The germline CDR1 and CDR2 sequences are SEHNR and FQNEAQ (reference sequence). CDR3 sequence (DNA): TGTGCCAGCAGCTTCGGAGGCAGGGGAACCGACAATGAGCAGTTCTTC. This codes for CASSFGGRGTDNEQFF.

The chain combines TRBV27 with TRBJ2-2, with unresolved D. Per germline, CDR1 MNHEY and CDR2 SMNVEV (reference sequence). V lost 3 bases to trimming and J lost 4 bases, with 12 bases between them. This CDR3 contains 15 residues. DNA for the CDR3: TGTGCCAGCAGTTTTGTATTAGCTGCCACCGGGGAGCTGTTTTTT. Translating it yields CASSFVLAATGELFF.

The CDR3 region has the DNA TGTGCCAGCAGTGACTCGGCGGAAGGAGGGGGCACAGATACGCAGTATTTT. Encoded protein: CASSDSAEGGGTDTQYF. The rearrangement joins TRBV6-4 to TRBJ2-3; tentatively, D is TRBD2 (6 bases). Germline loops: CDR1 MRHNA, CDR2 SNTAGT. There are 17 residues in the CDR3. V lost 0 bases and J 1 base, leaving 14 bases between the germline ends.

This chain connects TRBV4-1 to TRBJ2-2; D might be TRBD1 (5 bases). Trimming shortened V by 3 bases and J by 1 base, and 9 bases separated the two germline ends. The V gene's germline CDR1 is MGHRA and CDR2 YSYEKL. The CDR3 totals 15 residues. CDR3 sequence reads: CASSHPRENTGELFF. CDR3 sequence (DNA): TGCGCCAGCAGCCATCCCAGGGAGAACACCGGGGAGCTGTTTTTT.

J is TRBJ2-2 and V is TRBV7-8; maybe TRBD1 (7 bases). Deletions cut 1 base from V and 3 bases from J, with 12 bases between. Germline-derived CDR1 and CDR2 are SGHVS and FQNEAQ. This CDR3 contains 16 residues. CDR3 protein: CASSLGGTAYTGELFF. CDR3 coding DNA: TGTGCCAGCAGCTTAGGCGGGACAGCCTACACCGGGGAGCTGTTTTTT.